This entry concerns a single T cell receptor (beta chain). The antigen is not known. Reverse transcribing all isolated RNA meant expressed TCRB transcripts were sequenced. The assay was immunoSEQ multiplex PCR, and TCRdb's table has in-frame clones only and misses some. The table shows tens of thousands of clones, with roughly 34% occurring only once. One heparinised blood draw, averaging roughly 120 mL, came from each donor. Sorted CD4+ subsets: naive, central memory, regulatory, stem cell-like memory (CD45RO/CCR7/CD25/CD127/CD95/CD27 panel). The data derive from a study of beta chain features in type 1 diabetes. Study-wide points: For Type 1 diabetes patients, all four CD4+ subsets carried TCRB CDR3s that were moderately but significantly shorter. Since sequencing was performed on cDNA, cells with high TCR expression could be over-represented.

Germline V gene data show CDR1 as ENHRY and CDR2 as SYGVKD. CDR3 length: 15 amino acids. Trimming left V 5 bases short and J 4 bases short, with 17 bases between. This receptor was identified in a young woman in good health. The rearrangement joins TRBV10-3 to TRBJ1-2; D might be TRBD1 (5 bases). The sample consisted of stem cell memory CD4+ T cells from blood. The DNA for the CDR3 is TGTGCCATCAGTCCTGAATCGGACACTACCTATGGCTACACCTTC. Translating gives CAISPESDTTYGYTF.